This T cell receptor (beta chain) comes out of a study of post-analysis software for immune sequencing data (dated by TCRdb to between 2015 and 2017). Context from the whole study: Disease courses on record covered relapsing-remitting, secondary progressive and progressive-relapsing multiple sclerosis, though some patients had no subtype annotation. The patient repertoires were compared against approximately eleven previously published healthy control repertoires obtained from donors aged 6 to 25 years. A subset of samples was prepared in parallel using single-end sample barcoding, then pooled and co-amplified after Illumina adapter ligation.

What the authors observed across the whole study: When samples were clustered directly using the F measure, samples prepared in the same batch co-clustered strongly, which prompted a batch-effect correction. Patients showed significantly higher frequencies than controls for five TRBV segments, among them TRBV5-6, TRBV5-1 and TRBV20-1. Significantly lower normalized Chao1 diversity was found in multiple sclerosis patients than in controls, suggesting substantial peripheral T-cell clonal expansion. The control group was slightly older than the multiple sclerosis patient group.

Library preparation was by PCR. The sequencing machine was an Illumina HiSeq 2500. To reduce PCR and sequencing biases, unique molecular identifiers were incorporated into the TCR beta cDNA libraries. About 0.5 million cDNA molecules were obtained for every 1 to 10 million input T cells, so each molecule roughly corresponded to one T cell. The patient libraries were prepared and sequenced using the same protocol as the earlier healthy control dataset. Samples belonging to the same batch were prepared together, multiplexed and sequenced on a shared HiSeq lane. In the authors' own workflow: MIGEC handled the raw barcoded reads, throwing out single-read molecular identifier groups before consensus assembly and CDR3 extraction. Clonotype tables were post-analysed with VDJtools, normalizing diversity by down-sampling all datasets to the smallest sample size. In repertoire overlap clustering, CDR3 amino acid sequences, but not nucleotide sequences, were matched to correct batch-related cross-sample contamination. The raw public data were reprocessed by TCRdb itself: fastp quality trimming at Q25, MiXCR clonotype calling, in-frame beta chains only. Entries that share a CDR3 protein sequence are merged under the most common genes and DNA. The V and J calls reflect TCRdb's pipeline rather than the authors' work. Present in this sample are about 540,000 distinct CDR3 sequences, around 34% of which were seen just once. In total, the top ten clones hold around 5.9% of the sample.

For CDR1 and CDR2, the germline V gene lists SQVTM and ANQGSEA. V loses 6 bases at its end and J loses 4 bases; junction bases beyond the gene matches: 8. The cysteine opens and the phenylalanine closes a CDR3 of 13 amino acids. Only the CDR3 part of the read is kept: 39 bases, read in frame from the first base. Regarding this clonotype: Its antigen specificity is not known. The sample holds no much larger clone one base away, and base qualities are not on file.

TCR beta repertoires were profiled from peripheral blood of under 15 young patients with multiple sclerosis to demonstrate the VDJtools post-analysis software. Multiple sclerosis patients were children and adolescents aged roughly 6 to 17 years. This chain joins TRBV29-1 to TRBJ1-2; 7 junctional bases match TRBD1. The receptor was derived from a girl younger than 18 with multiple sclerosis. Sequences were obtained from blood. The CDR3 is CSVKPGQIYGYTF. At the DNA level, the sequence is TGCAGCGTCAAACCGGGACAGATCTATGGCTACACCTTC.